Below are 10 T cell receptor beta chains sequenced from a single sample in a study of T cell clonotyping in hematopoietic cell transplantation. Method: immunoSEQ multiplex PCR; TCRdb's copy keeps in-frame clones and lacks some. The table has roughly 13,000 clones, 75% to 95% seen once; the top ten hold around 1.3%. The specimen was peripheral blood mononuclear cells. Receptors were obtained from a young man in good health. Some clones in this sample may be carry-over from other donors' samples.

The chain links TRBV4-2 to TRBJ1-5; 7 positions match TRBD1. Germline V gene sequence: CDR1 LGHNA, CDR2 YNFKEQ. The V gene end was trimmed by 3 bases and the J gene end by 0 bases; junction bases not matched to a gene: 2. The CDR3 covers 15 residues. CDR3 region: CASSQTGLSNQPQHF. CDR3 nucleotides: TGTGCCAGCAGCCAGACAGGGCTTAGCAATCAGCCCCAGCATTTT.

This chain connects TRBV4-2 to TRBJ2-7; TRBD2 matches 8 bases. The junction had 8 bases not matched to a gene; V was cut back by 0 bases and J by 4 bases. Germline CDR1 is LGHNA and CDR2 is YNFKEQ. This CDR3 has 16 amino acids. CDR3 nucleotides: TGTGCCAGCAGCCAAGATGGCGGGGGGACACCGTACGAGCAGTACTTC. It specifies CASSQDGGGTPYEQYF.

This rearrangement joins TRBV30 to TRBJ1-5; tentatively, D is TRBD1 (6 bases). This CDR3 spans 18 amino acids. CDR1 is GTSNPN and CDR2 is SVGIG in the germline V gene (reference sequence). V lost 2 bases to trimming and J lost 0 bases, with 20 bases between them. The CDR3 region has the DNA TGTGCCTGGAGTCACCACCTGACCGGGACATTTAGCAATCAGCCCCAGCATTTT. It translates to CAWSHHLTGTFSNQPQHF.

In regard to this clone: One end of the junction varies from germline; a read error may be responsible. The gene calls are TRBV27 and TRBJ2-3, with D perhaps TRBD1 or TRBD2 (6 bases each). This CDR3 contains 16 residues. Per the germline V gene, CDR1 is MNHEY and CDR2 is SMNVEV (reference sequence). The CDR3 DNA reads TGTGCCAGCAGAGGTGGGTGGGGGGCCGGCACCGATACGCAGTATTTT. Translation gives CASRGGWGAGTDTQYF.

This chain's CDR3 is CASSSGGAYEQYF. CDR3 DNA sequence: TGTGCCAGTAGTAGCGGGGGGGCCTACGAGCAGTACTTC. This sequence joins TRBV19 and TRBJ2-7; 9 bases are a match to TRBD2. The CDR3 is made up of 13 amino acids. The junction had 0 bases not matched to a gene; V was cut back by 4 bases and J by 2 bases. Germline CDR1 LNHDA, CDR2 SQIVND (reference sequence).

The V gene is TRBV7-2, the J gene TRBJ2-2, with TRBD2 matching 13 bases. Per germline, CDR1 SGHTA and CDR2 FQGNSA. This CDR3 region has 18 residues. Unmatched junction bases numbered 4, after V lost 1 base and J lost 2 bases. The DNA for the CDR3 is TGTGCCAGCAGCTTAGTCCGACTAGCGGGAGGTAACACCGGGGAGCTGTTTTTT. Translation gives CASSLVRLAGGNTGELFF.

The rearrangement links TRBV27 to TRBJ1-2; 7 nucleotides match TRBD1. This CDR3 has 14 amino acids. The V gene end was trimmed by 3 bases and the J gene end by 8 bases; junction bases not matched to a gene: 9. CDR1 is MNHEY and CDR2 is SMNVEV in the germline V gene (reference sequence). The CDR3 here is CASSLNDRVGGYTF. CDR3 coding DNA: TGTGCCAGCAGTTTGAATGACAGGGTAGGCGGCTACACCTTC.

The CDR3 bases are TGTGCCAGCAGCTCGATCACTAGCGGGAGCTACGAGCAGTACTTC. Protein product: CASSSITSGSYEQYF. The gene calls are TRBV11-3 and TRBJ2-7; 11 bases are shared with TRBD2. The CDR3 sequence is 15 residues long. With V trimmed by 4 bases and J by 3 bases, 5 bases remained unmatched. Per the germline V gene, CDR1 is SGHNT and CDR2 is YENEEA.

This sequence joins TRBV19 and TRBJ2-3, with 13 positions matching TRBD2. V was pared by 7 bases and J by 1 base, with 2 bases of the junction left unmatched. In germline, CDR1 is LNHDA, CDR2 SQIVND (reference sequence). The CDR3 is made up of 15 amino acids. CDR3 nucleotides: TGTGCCAGTAAGACTAGCGGGAGGCGCACAGATACGCAGTATTTT. Translation: CASKTSGRRTDTQYF.

This clone was detected only a few times. The chain couples TRBV9 to TRBJ1-2; no firm D call. Trimming left V 4 bases short and J 2 bases short, with 9 bases between. CDR1 and CDR2 (germline): SGDLS, YYNGEE. The length of the CDR3 is 13 residues. This CDR3 is CASSPDRNYGYTF. CDR3 sequence (DNA): TGTGCCAGCAGCCCAGACCGGAACTATGGCTACACCTTC.